A selection of T cell receptor beta chains follows, all from one sample in a study of T cells after yellow fever vaccination. TCRdb passed the 5' RACE reads through MiXCR, listing each CDR3 protein once. The sample comprises 160,000 or so distinct CDR3 sequences, around 7% of which are singletons, and roughly 2.5% rests with the top ten. Material: CD4+ T cells sorted from PBMCs, obtained 4 to 5 days after the first yellow fever vaccination. These receptors originate from a man between 18 and 29 years old who received the YFV17D yellow fever vaccine. Each CDR3 is given without its conserved first and last residue. D genes are given only for firm matches. The listing skips clone size in some rows; elsewhere it reads once, few, many or a size class.

D gene	J gene	clone size	V gene	CDR3 protein
TRBD1	TRBJ1-5	many	TRBV5-1	ASSLGPGQGNQPQH
NA	TRBJ2-5	NA	TRBV4-3	ASSRGVGWETQY
NA	TRBJ2-7	many	TRBV6-2/TRBV6-3	ASSSQTEYEQY
NA	TRBJ1-4	many	TRBV28	ASRRAPNEKLF
NA	TRBJ2-5	NA	TRBV4-1	ASSQGPHTLGFGTQY
NA	TRBJ2-2	many	TRBV6-2/TRBV6-3	ASSYGGRYSANTGELF
NA	TRBJ1-1	NA	TRBV2	ASSEMGRGKVEAF
NA	TRBJ1-2	many	TRBV6-5	ASSTGQGFNYGYT
TRBD2	TRBJ2-1	NA	TRBV4-3	ASSQPSGGLNEQF
NA	TRBJ1-5	many	TRBV15	ATSREAGYQPQH
TRBD2	TRBJ2-1	few	TRBV3-1	ASSPWTSGVSYNEQF
TRBD2	TRBJ2-5	few	TRBV12-3/TRBV12-4	ASSLGLALQTQY
NA	TRBJ2-1	many	TRBV7-3	ASSLPPEVPEQF
TRBD2	TRBJ2-5	many	TRBV5-1	ASSLAGTSRGRETQY
NA	TRBJ2-3	many	TRBV5-1	ASSLTFTDTQY
NA	TRBJ1-1	few	TRBV11-3	ASSSGSLMNTEAF
TRBD1	TRBJ2-3	few	TRBV12-3/TRBV12-4	ASKFIWDRTDTQY
NA	TRBJ2-3	few	TRBV6-2/TRBV6-3	ASSYFPDTQY
TRBD1	TRBJ1-6	NA	TRBV30	AWSVRRGLSPLH
TRBD1	TRBJ1-5	NA	TRBV19	ASSTRQGRASQPQH
NA	TRBJ1-1	NA	TRBV9	ASSPRTVGDTEAF
TRBD1	TRBJ2-5	NA	TRBV5-5	ASSGFTGGRETQY
NA	TRBJ1-2	few	TRBV10-3	AISELGLNYGYT
NA	TRBJ1-5	few	TRBV6-1	ASSEDGDQPQH
NA	TRBJ1-3	many	TRBV7-2	ASSFNRVEAGNTIY
TRBD2	TRBJ2-7	few	TRBV29-1	SAAEGLAGYEQY
NA	TRBJ1-2	many	TRBV5-5	ASSLVWTSYGYT
TRBD1	TRBJ2-7	many	TRBV29-1	SFYGQGAYEQY
NA	TRBJ2-5	many	TRBV5-1	ASSRGRALQETQY
TRBD2	TRBJ2-4	many	TRBV20-1	SARRGGLNIQY
NA	TRBJ1-5	NA	TRBV6-2/TRBV6-3	ASSYSKGQPQH